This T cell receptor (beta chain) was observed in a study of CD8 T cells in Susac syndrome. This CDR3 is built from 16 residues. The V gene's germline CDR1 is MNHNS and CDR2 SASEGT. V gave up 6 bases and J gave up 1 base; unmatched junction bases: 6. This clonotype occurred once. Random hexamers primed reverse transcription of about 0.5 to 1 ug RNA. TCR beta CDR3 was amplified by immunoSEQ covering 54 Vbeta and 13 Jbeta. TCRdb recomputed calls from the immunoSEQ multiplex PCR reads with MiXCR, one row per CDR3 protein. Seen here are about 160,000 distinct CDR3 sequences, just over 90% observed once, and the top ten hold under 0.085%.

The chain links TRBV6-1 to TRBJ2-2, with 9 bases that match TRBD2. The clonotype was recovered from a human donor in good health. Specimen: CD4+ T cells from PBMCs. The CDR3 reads CASRASGAQNTGELFF. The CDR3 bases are TGTGCCAGCAGGGCTAGCGGGGCTCAGAACACCGGGGAGCTGTTTTTT.